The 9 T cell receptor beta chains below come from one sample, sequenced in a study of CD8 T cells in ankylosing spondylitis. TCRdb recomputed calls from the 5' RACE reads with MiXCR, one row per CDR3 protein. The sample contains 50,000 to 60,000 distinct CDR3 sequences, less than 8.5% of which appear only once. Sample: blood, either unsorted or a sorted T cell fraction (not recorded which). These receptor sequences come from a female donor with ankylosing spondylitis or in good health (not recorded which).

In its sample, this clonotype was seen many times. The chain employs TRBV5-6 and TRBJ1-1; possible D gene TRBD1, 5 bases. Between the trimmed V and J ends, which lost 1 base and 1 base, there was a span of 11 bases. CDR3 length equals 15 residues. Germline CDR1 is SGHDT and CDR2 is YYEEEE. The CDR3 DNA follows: TGTGCCAGCAGCTTGTTCCCCGGGGCGAACACTGAAGCTTTCTTT. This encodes CASSLFPGANTEAFF.

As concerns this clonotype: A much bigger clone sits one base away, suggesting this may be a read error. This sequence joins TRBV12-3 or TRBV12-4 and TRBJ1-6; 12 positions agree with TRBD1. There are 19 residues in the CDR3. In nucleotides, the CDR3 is TGTACCAGCTGCCCTACCCGGGACAGGGGGCTAGGGCATAATTCACCCCTCCACTTT. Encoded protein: CTSCPTRDRGLGHNSPLHF.

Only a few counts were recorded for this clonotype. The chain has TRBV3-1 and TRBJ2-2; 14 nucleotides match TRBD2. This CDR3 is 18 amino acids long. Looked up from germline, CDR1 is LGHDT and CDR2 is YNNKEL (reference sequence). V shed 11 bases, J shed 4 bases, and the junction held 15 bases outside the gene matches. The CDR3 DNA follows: TGTGCCTGCTGCCAAGGGACTAGCGGGGGATCGAGCACCGGGGAGCTGTTTTTT. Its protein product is CACCQGTSGGSSTGELFF.

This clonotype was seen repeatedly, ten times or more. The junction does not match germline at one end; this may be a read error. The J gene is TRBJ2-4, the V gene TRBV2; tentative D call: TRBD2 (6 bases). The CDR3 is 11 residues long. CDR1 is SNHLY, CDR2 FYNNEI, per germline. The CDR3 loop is CASKRTGTPCF. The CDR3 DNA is TGTGCCAGCAAGAGGACCGGGACTCCGTGCTTC.

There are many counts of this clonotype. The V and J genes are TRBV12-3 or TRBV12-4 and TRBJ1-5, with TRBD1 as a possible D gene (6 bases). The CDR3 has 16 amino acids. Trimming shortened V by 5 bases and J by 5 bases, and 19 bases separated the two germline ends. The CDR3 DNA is TGTGCCAGCAGTCGAAACCTAGAGGGGGGGGATCAGCCCCAGCATTTT. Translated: CASSRNLEGGDQPQHF.

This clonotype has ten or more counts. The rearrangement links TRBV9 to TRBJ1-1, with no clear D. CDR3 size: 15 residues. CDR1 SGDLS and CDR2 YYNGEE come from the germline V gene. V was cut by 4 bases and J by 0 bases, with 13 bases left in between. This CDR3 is CASSLDGHLNTEAFF. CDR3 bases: TGTGCCAGCAGCCTGGACGGGCATCTGAACACTGAAGCTTTCTTT.

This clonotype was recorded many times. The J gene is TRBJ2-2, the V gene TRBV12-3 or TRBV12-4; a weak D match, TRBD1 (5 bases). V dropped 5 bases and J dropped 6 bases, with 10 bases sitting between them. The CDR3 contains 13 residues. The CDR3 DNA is TGTGCCAGCAGTCTTATGGGGCCCGGGGAGCTGTTTTTT. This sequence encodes CASSLMGPGELFF.

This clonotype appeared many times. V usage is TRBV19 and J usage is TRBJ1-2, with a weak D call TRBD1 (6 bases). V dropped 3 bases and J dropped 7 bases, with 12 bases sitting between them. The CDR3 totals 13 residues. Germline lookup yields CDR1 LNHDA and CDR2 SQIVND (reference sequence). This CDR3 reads CASSILPGAGYTF. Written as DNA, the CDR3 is TGTGCCAGTAGTATCTTACCAGGGGCTGGCTACACCTTC.

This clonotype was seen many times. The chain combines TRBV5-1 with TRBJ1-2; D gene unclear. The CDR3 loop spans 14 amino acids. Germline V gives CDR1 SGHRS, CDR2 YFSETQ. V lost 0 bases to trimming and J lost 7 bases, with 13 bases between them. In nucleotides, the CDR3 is TGCGCCAGCAGCTTGGCCCGGGAATCCGGTGGCTACACCTTC. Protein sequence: CASSLARESGGYTF.